The 27 T cell receptor beta chains below come from one sample, sequenced in a study of cytomegalovirus exposure and HLA in healthy donors. Researchers ran the PCR with 60 Vbeta and 13 Jbeta primers. Assay used: immunoSEQ multiplex PCR; TCRdb lists only in-frame clones, some missing. The sample holds approximately 160,000 clones, around 78% seen once. Sequences were obtained from PBMCs. Every receptor here comes from a woman aged 50 to 60 in good health and CMV-seropositive.

This clone has only a few counts. The chain couples TRBV4-1 to TRBJ1-4; D gene unclear. V was cut by 3 bases and J by 3 bases, with 8 bases left in between. The germline gives CDR1 MGHRA, CDR2 YSYEKL. This CDR3 comprises 14 residues. CDR3 residues: CASSQLGSNEKLFF. Written as DNA, the CDR3 is TGCGCCAGCAGCCAGCTCGGTTCTAATGAAAAACTGTTTTTT.

This chain links TRBV4-1 with TRBJ1-1, with a tentative D call TRBD1 (5 bases). This CDR3 spans 15 amino acids. V was trimmed by 4 bases and J by 1 base, leaving 13 bases between them. Germline V gene sequence: CDR1 MGHRA, CDR2 YSYEKL. CDR3 nucleotides: TGCGCCAGCAGCCTACCCCAGGGAAGGAACACTGAAGCTTTCTTT. It is translated as CASSLPQGRNTEAFF.

The chain combines TRBV30 with TRBJ2-6, with 7 positions matching TRBD2. The CDR3 has 17 amino acids. Per germline, CDR1 GTSNPN and CDR2 SVGIG (reference sequence). The junction had 5 bases not matched to a gene; V was cut back by 0 bases and J by 0 bases. Written as DNA, the CDR3 is TGTGCCTGGAGTGTACGGGGAGGGATCTCTGGGGCCAACGTCCTGACTTTC. Its translation: CAWSVRGGISGANVLTF.

V and J are TRBV5-1 and TRBJ1-2; D may be TRBD1 (6 bases). CDR3 length: 13 amino acids. Germline V gene lookup returns CDR1 SGHRS and CDR2 YFSETQ. V shed 4 bases and J shed 3 bases, with 10 bases lying between them. The CDR3 loop is CASSEQGDYGYTF. For the CDR3, the DNA is TGCGCCAGCAGCGAACAGGGTGACTATGGCTACACCTTC.

The rearrangement links TRBV29-1 to TRBJ2-3; TRBD1 might be the D (5 bases). The CDR3 is 11 residues long. V shed 6 bases and J shed 5 bases, with 9 bases lying between them. Germline values: CDR1 SQVTM, CDR2 ANQGSEA. The CDR3 region is CSVTGVDTQYF. CDR3 nucleotides: TGCAGCGTAACAGGTGTAGATACGCAGTATTTT.

This chain joins TRBV4-1 and TRBJ1-4; D may be TRBD1 (6 bases). Germline V gene data show CDR1 as MGHRA and CDR2 as YSYEKL. The CDR3 sequence is 15 residues long. V was pared by 2 bases and J by 8 bases, with 15 bases between. The CDR3 loop reads CASSQHRLQGEKLFF. CDR3 sequence (DNA): TGCGCCAGCAGCCAACACCGACTCCAGGGGGAAAAACTGTTTTTT.

V and J are TRBV7-8 and TRBJ1-5; D is ambiguous. This CDR3 is built from 16 residues. The V gene lost 1 base and the J gene lost 0 bases, with 10 bases spanning the gap. Looked up from germline, CDR1 is SGHVS and CDR2 is FQNEAQ. CDR3 coding DNA: TGTGCCAGCAGCTTAGTTGGAGTCTATAGCAATCAGCCCCAGCATTTT. Translating it yields CASSLVGVYSNQPQHF.

In DNA, the CDR3 is TGTGCCAGCAGCTGGGGACAGGGGGAATTCACTAATGAAAAACTGTTTTTT. Its protein product is CASSWGQGEFTNEKLFF. The rearrangement links TRBV5-8 to TRBJ1-4; 11 bases fit TRBD1. V shed 3 bases and J 2 bases; nucleotides not matched to a gene: 6. Germline CDR1 and CDR2: SGHTS and YDEGEE. The CDR3 sequence is 17 residues long.

V and J are TRBV5-1 and TRBJ1-2; a possible D gene is TRBD1 (6 bases). This CDR3 comprises 15 residues. The V and J ends lost 0 bases and 3 bases respectively, with 12 bases between them. Germline values: CDR1 SGHRS, CDR2 YFSETQ. CDR3 DNA sequence: TGCGCCAGCAGCTTGGGTGCAGGGGTGGACTATGGCTACACCTTC. Protein sequence: CASSLGAGVDYGYTF.

The chain is built from TRBV18 and TRBJ2-1, with 7 bases that match TRBD1. CDR1 is KGHSH and CDR2 is LQKENI in the germline V gene. V trimming: 0 bases; J trimming: 2 bases; junction bases outside the gene matches: 1. The CDR3 runs 15 residues. The CDR3 region is CASSPPQGAYNEQFF. CDR3 DNA sequence: TGTGCCAGCTCACCACCGCAGGGGGCCTACAATGAGCAGTTCTTC.

The gene calls are TRBV2 and TRBJ2-5, with D hard to call. V was cut by 6 bases and J by 0 bases, with 2 bases left in between. Germline V gives CDR1 SNHLY, CDR2 FYNNEI. The CDR3 is 11 residues long. CDR3 nucleotides: TGTGCCAGCAGCAACCAAGAGACCCAGTACTTC. It yields the protein CASSNQETQYF.

This chain uses TRBV2 with TRBJ2-5; 8 nucleotides line up with TRBD2. Germline V gene data show CDR1 as SNHLY and CDR2 as FYNNEI. The CDR3 contains 15 residues. With V trimmed by 4 bases and J by 4 bases, 8 bases remained unmatched. For the CDR3, the DNA is TGTGCCAGCAGTGTCTTCGGGGGGGCAGGAGAGACCCAGTACTTC. It translates to CASSVFGGAGETQYF.

This clone was observed a single time. The rearrangement uses TRBV9 and TRBJ2-2; D gene unclear. The CDR3 runs 17 residues. Germline CDR1 reads SGDLS; CDR2 reads YYNGEE. V was clipped by 0 bases and J by 3 bases, with 15 bases between them. As DNA, the CDR3 is TGTGCCAGCAGCGTAGCTGGTCGGCTAGAAGACACCGGGGAGCTGTTTTTT. This codes for CASSVAGRLEDTGELFF.

The rearrangement joins TRBV30 to TRBJ1-1, with D possibly matching TRBD1 (6 bases). The V and J ends lost 5 bases and 1 base respectively, with 17 bases between them. CDR1 is GTSNPN, CDR2 SVGIG, per germline (reference sequence). The CDR3 runs 15 residues. CDR3 loop: CAWSGVGGRNTEAFF. The CDR3 nucleotides read TGTGCCTGGTCCGGGGTGGGGGGGCGGAACACTGAAGCTTTCTTT. The variable domain in full, completed from reference TRBV30 and TRBJ1-1, reads SQTIHQWPATLVQPVGSPLSLECTVEGTSNPNLYWYRQAAGRGLQLLFYSVGIGQISSEVPQNLSASRPQDRQFILSSKKLLLSDSGFYLCAWSGVGGRNTEAFFGQGTRLTVV.

The chain couples TRBV19 to TRBJ2-5, with TRBD1 matching over 8 bases. The CDR3 consists of 13 residues. V dropped 5 bases and J dropped 5; count of bases not matched to a gene: 4. Germline CDR1 and CDR2: LNHDA and SQIVND (reference sequence). CDR3 protein: CASSQGAGETQYF. As DNA, the CDR3 is TGTGCCAGTAGTCAGGGGGCTGGGGAGACCCAGTACTTC.

This chain uses TRBV30 with TRBJ1-6; no firm D call. The CDR3 runs 15 residues. Trimming shortened V by 4 bases and J by 0 bases, and 10 bases separated the two germline ends. Germline V gene data show CDR1 as GTSNPN and CDR2 as SVGIG (reference sequence). The CDR3 here is CAWTDKSSYNSPLHF. For the CDR3, the DNA is TGTGCCTGGACAGATAAAAGCTCCTATAATTCACCCCTCCACTTT. Based on the CDR3 plus reference TRBV30 and TRBJ1-6, the full variable domain is SQTIHQWPATLVQPVGSPLSLECTVEGTSNPNLYWYRQAAGRGLQLLFYSVGIGQISSEVPQNLSASRPQDRQFILSSKKLLLSDSGFYLCAWTDKSSYNSPLHFGNGTRLTVT.

The sample holds a few counts of this clone. The V call is TRBV6-1, the J call TRBJ1-1, with 7 bases fitting TRBD1. Germline trimming cut 6 bases from V and 4 bases from J; bases unmatched to any gene: 5. The CDR3 consists of 13 residues. CDR1 is MNHNS and CDR2 is SASEGT in the germline V gene. CDR3 sequence reads: CASRLTGPTEAFF. In DNA form, the CDR3 reads TGTGCCAGCAGATTGACAGGGCCCACTGAAGCTTTCTTT.

The V gene is TRBV29-1, the J gene TRBJ2-3, with 8 bases lining up with TRBD1. The germline V gene encodes CDR1 SQVTM and CDR2 ANQGSEA. This CDR3 is built from 16 residues. The junction had 9 bases not matched to a gene; V was cut back by 4 bases and J by 0 bases. The CDR3 DNA is TGCAGCGTTGTACCCTCAGGGGGCTATAGCACAGATACGCAGTATTTT. This codes for CSVVPSGGYSTDTQYF.

The rearrangement links TRBV18 to TRBJ2-3, with D perhaps TRBD2 (5 bases). CDR1 KGHSH and CDR2 LQKENI come from the germline V gene. This CDR3 is 17 amino acids long. The V gene lost 5 bases and the J gene lost 0 bases, with 18 bases spanning the gap. This chain's CDR3 is CASSANPSGVSTDTQYF. The CDR3 coding sequence is TGTGCCAGCTCAGCAAACCCCTCCGGGGTTAGCACAGATACGCAGTATTTT. The entire variable domain, with the rest obtained from reference TRBV18 and TRBJ2-3, is as follows: NAGVMQNPRHLVRRRGQEARLRCSPMKGHSHVYWYRQLPEEGLKFMVYLQKENIIDESGMPKERFSAEFPKEGPSILRIQQVVRGDSAAYFCASSANPSGVSTDTQYFGPGTRLTVL.

V gene TRBV10-1 combines with J gene TRBJ2-3; D may be TRBD2 (6 bases). Germline V CDR1 and CDR2: WNHNN, SYGVQD (reference sequence). Deletions cut 7 bases from V and 1 base from J, with 27 bases between. The CDR3 has 19 amino acids. The CDR3 nucleotides are TGCGCCAGCATCACGGACGGAGGACGGTTGACTAGTTGCACAGATACGCAGTATTTT. Translating it yields CASITDGGRLTSCTDTQYF.

Worth noting for this clone: The junction departs from the called germline gene at one end, perhaps through a read error. The chain recombines TRBV5-4 with TRBJ2-3; a possible D gene is TRBD2 (6 bases). The V gene's germline CDR1 is SGHNT and CDR2 YYREEE (reference sequence). The CDR3 loop spans 15 amino acids. The chain's CDR3 is CASSLGGTSTDTQYF. The CDR3 coding sequence is TGTGCCAGCAGTTTGGGCGGGACTAGCACAGATACGCAGTATTTT.

This clone was recorded a few times. This rearrangement joins TRBV5-6 to TRBJ1-1; the D is unclear. From germline, CDR1 is SGHDT and CDR2 YYEEEE. CDR3 length: 11 amino acids. Trimming left V 4 bases short and J 8 bases short, with 9 bases between. Written as DNA, the CDR3 is TGTGCCAGCAGCACCCACATGGAAGCTTTCTTT. Its protein product is CASSTHMEAFF.

The chain joins TRBV30 to TRBJ2-2, with TRBD1 matching over 7 bases. Per germline, CDR1 GTSNPN and CDR2 SVGIG (reference sequence). Trimming at V came to 3 bases and at J to 6 bases, leaving 4 bases not matched to a gene. The CDR3 consists of 13 residues. CDR3 bases: TGTGCCTGGAGGGCAGGGGGTCCCGGGGAGCTGTTTTTT. Amino acid sequence: CAWRAGGPGELFF.

The table lists this clone with a count of one. This chain links TRBV6-1 with TRBJ1-2; the match to TRBD1 covers 8 bases. J was trimmed by 3 bases and V by 7 bases; bases with no gene match: 4. Germline V gene data show CDR1 as MNHNS and CDR2 as SASEGT. This CDR3 comprises 13 residues. The CDR3 spells CASNEQGDYGYTF. The CDR3 DNA follows: TGTGCCAGCAACGAACAGGGGGACTATGGCTACACCTTC.

The rearrangement joins TRBV7-3 to TRBJ1-5; 10 positions match TRBD1. Germline CDR1 is SGHTA and CDR2 is FQGTGA. This CDR3 region has 22 residues. V trimming: 5 bases; J trimming: 0 bases; junction bases outside the gene matches: 22. Here the CDR3 DNA reads TGTGCCAGCAGCATTAAGCCCCGGGACAGGGGTCCTAAAAACGATAGCAATCAGCCCCAGCATTTT. Translation gives CASSIKPRDRGPKNDSNQPQHF. The full variable domain, with the rest looked up from reference TRBV7-3 and TRBJ1-5, is GAGVSQTPSNKVTEKGKYVELRCDPISGHTALYWYRQSLGQGPEFLIYFQGTGAADDSGLPNDRFFAVRPEGSVSTLKIQRTERGDSAVYLCASSIKPRDRGPKNDSNQPQHFGDGTRLSIL.

The chain links TRBV5-4 to TRBJ2-5; D perhaps matches TRBD2 (5 bases). Trimming took off 4 bases at V and 5 bases at J, with 15 bases between the two ends. CDR3 size: 14 residues. Germline V gene sequence: CDR1 SGHNT, CDR2 YYREEE (reference sequence). This CDR3 is CASSHRGESETQYF. DNA for the CDR3: TGTGCCAGCAGCCATCGGGGAGAGAGTGAGACCCAGTACTTC.

V is TRBV6-1 and J is TRBJ1-1; no definite D call. Trimming stripped 5 bases from V and 8 bases from J, with 12 bases between. CDR1 is MNHNS and CDR2 is SASEGT in the germline V gene. This CDR3 spans 12 amino acids. CDR3 in amino acids: CASSQRPAEAFF. The CDR3 region has the DNA TGTGCCAGCAGTCAACGGCCAGCGGAAGCTTTCTTT.